The next 17 T cell receptor beta chains were all read from a single sample in a study of OX40 agonist ivuxolimab in advanced cancers. Assay used: immunoSEQ multiplex PCR; TCRdb lists only in-frame clones, some missing. The profile shows about 80,000 clones, roughly four fifths of them singletons. The source was CD4+ or CD8+ T cells sorted from blood, collected in a trial of the OX40 agonist ivuxolimab. The source of these receptors is an adult with an advanced solid tumor such as melanoma, head and neck, liver or kidney cancer.

The chain has TRBV7-8 and TRBJ1-1; a possible D gene is TRBD1 (6 bases). Germline V gene lookup returns CDR1 SGHVS and CDR2 FQNEAQ. The ends were cut back, 5 bases at V and 5 bases at J, with 15 bases in the middle. The CDR3 is 14 residues long. CDR3 DNA: TGTGCCAGCAGCCCATCAGAGGGGGGAACTGAAGCTTTCTTT. It is translated as CASSPSEGGTEAFF.

This rearrangement joins TRBV19 to TRBJ1-4; possible D gene TRBD1, 5 bases. The CDR3 loop spans 15 amino acids. Looked up from germline, CDR1 is LNHDA and CDR2 is SQIVND (reference sequence). V dropped 6 bases and J dropped 6 bases, with 17 bases sitting between them. The CDR3 spells CASSFRRDVYEKLFF. The CDR3, as DNA: TGTGCCAGTAGCTTCCGAAGGGACGTATATGAAAAACTGTTTTTT.

The chain uses TRBV5-1 and TRBJ2-7, with TRBD1 matching over 7 bases. Germline assignment: CDR1 SGHRS and CDR2 YFSETQ. The CDR3 extends over 15 amino acids. Unmatched junction bases numbered 3, after V lost 0 bases and J lost 0 bases. CDR3 region: CASSLGQGNSYEQYF. DNA for the CDR3: TGCGCCAGCAGCTTGGGACAGGGAAACTCCTACGAGCAGTACTTC.

The rearrangement uses TRBV6-5 and TRBJ2-7; 7 bases match TRBD2. Trimming cost V 0 bases and J 3 bases; bases outside gene matches: 2. The CDR3 extends over 14 amino acids. The germline V gene encodes CDR1 MNHEY and CDR2 SVGAGI. CDR3 protein: CASSYSGRGYEQYF. The CDR3 bases are TGTGCCAGCAGTTACTCGGGGAGGGGCTACGAGCAGTACTTC.

The chain links TRBV4-3 to TRBJ1-6; D is undetermined. The germline V gene encodes CDR1 LGHNA and CDR2 YSLEER. Trimming removed 1 base at V and 7 bases at J, with 8 bases between. This CDR3 has 14 residues. CDR3 loop: CASSQAWNNSPLHF. The CDR3, as DNA: TGCGCCAGCAGCCAAGCCTGGAACAATTCACCCCTCCACTTT.

This chain uses TRBV15 with TRBJ2-1, with a weak D call TRBD1 (6 bases). The CDR3 sequence is 16 residues long. The V and J ends lost 5 bases and 3 bases respectively, with 17 bases between them. In germline, CDR1 is LNHNV, CDR2 YYDKDF (reference sequence). The CDR3 DNA reads TGTGCCACCAGCGGGTGGACAGCCACGAACTACAATGAGCAGTTCTTC. Translating it yields CATSGWTATNYNEQFF.

The rearrangement uses TRBV7-2 and TRBJ2-1, with TRBD2 matching over 16 bases. The CDR3 covers 15 residues. With V trimmed by 5 bases and J by 15 bases, 10 bases remained unmatched. Germline loops: CDR1 SGHTA, CDR2 FQGNSA. CDR3 nucleotide sequence: TGTGCCAGCAGCGTCCTCGGGACTAGCGGGGGGGCGATGTTCTTC. It is translated as CASSVLGTSGGAMFF.

The rearrangement links TRBV9 to TRBJ2-2, with 8 bases lining up with TRBD2. Trimming at V came to 1 base and at J to 4 bases, leaving 6 bases not matched to a gene. The CDR3 is 16 amino acids. Per germline, CDR1 SGDLS and CDR2 YYNGEE. The CDR3: CASSVLTSDPTGELFF. CDR3 in DNA: TGTGCCAGCAGCGTACTGACTAGCGACCCCACCGGGGAGCTGTTTTTT.

This chain joins TRBV27 and TRBJ1-4; 8 bases align to TRBD1. The CDR3 loop spans 15 amino acids. Germline CDR1 and CDR2: MNHEY and SMNVEV (reference sequence). V gave up 0 bases and J gave up 8 bases; unmatched junction bases: 5. CDR3 in DNA: TGTGCCAGCAGTTTATCCCAGGGGGCGGTCGAAAAACTGTTTTTT. Its protein is CASSLSQGAVEKLFF. Full variable domain (outside the CDR3, taken from reference TRBV27 and TRBJ1-4): EAQVTQNPRYLITVTGKKLTVTCSQNMNHEYMSWYRQDPGLGLRQIYYSMNVEVTDKGDVPEGYKVSRKEKRNFPLILESPSPNQTSLYFCASSLSQGAVEKLFFGSGTQLSVL.

The chain links TRBV7-8 to TRBJ2-6; D tentatively fits TRBD1 or TRBD2 (5 bases each). Trimming took off 4 bases at V and 4 bases at J, with 11 bases between the two ends. The germline V gene has CDR1 SGHVS and CDR2 FQNEAQ. The CDR3 extends over 15 amino acids. CDR3: CASSSFGAGANVLTF. As DNA, the CDR3 is TGTGCCAGCAGCTCATTCGGGGCCGGGGCCAACGTCCTGACTTTC.

About this clone: Its ends do not fully match the called genes, so a read error is possible. The V call is TRBV19, the J call TRBJ1-4; 8 nucleotides agree with TRBD1. Germline CDR1 LNHDA, CDR2 SQIVND (reference sequence). This CDR3 is 15 amino acids long. CDR3 region: CASSTRDRYNDKLFF. The DNA of the CDR3 is TGTGCCAGTAGTACCCGGGACAGGTATAATGACAAACTGTTTTTT. Using reference TRBV19 and TRBJ1-4 for the parts outside the CDR3, the full variable domain is DGGITQSPKYLFRKEGQNVTLSCEQNLNHDAMYWYRQDPGQGLRLIYYSQIVNDFQKGDIAEGYSVSREKKESFPLTVTSAQKNPTAFYLCASSTRDRYNDKLFFGSGTQLSVL.

The table lists this clone with a few counts. This rearrangement joins TRBV5-1 to TRBJ1-1; D not resolved. V dropped 3 bases and J dropped 1 base, with 7 bases sitting between them. This CDR3 spans 13 amino acids. CDR1 and CDR2 (germline): SGHRS, YFSETQ. CDR3 DNA sequence: TGCGCCAGCAGCTCCACTGAGAACACTGAAGCTTTCTTT. Translating gives CASSSTENTEAFF.

This clone was counted once. V gene TRBV30 combines with J gene TRBJ2-3, with D uncertain. The CDR3 runs 12 residues. Germline CDR1 is GTSNPN and CDR2 is SVGIG (reference sequence). V dropped 7 bases and J dropped 9 bases, with 17 bases sitting between them. This CDR3 is CALLATVQTQYF. The CDR3 DNA sequence: TGTGCCTTATTGGCCACAGTTCAAACGCAGTATTTT.

CDR3 residues: CASSSLLGVTGELFF. The CDR3 bases are TGTGCCAGCAGCTCACTACTCGGGGTTACCGGGGAGCTGTTTTTT. V gene TRBV9 combines with J gene TRBJ2-2; tentatively, D is TRBD2 (5 bases). Looked up from germline, CDR1 is SGDLS and CDR2 is YYNGEE. This CDR3 region has 15 residues. V lost 4 bases, J lost 5 bases, and 15 bases lay in between.

V and J are TRBV5-1 and TRBJ2-7; 10 nucleotides line up with TRBD1. After removal of 3 bases from V and 3 bases from J, the junction contained 3 bases not matched to a gene. The CDR3 extends over 14 amino acids. Per the germline V gene, CDR1 is SGHRS and CDR2 is YFSETQ. The CDR3 coding sequence is TGCGCCAGCAGCTGGGGACAGGGGAGCTACGAGCAGTACTTC. It translates to CASSWGQGSYEQYF.

The chain recombines TRBV4-3 with TRBJ2-5; 10 nucleotides match TRBD2. The J call may be incorrect, as the DNA end agrees better with TRBJ2-7. This CDR3 contains 15 residues. CDR1 is LGHNA and CDR2 is YSLEER in the germline V gene. The CDR3 is CASSQERGGPYEQYF. CDR3 sequence (DNA): TGCGCCAGCAGCCAGGAGCGGGGGGGACCCTACGAGCAGTACTTC.

The genes are TRBV5-6 and TRBJ2-2; no definite D call. CDR1 is SGHDT, CDR2 YYEEEE, per germline. The CDR3 has 16 amino acids. Trimming took 0 bases from V and 0 from J, leaving 9 bases between them. CDR3 sequence: CASSLGRPANTGELFF. The CDR3 nucleotides are TGTGCCAGCAGCTTGGGACGCCCCGCGAACACCGGGGAGCTGTTTTTT.